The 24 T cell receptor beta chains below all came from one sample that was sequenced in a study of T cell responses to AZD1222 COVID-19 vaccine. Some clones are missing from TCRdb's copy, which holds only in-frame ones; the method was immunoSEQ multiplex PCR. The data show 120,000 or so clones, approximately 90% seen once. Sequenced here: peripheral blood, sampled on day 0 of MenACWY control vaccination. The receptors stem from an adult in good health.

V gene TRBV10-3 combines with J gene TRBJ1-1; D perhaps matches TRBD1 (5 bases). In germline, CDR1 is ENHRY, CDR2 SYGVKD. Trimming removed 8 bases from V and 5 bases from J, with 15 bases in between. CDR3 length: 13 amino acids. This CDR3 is CAISRGSKTEAFF. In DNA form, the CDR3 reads TGTGCCATCTCCCGGGGGTCGAAGACTGAAGCTTTCTTT.

Written as DNA, the CDR3 is TGTGCCAGCAGCCCCCCCTACGAGCAGTACTTC. Its protein product is CASSPPYEQYF. This rearrangement joins TRBV4-2 to TRBJ2-7; D ambiguous. This CDR3 is built from 11 residues. Germline V gives CDR1 LGHNA, CDR2 YNFKEQ. V was shortened by 4 bases and J by 2 bases, with 3 bases between the two germline ends.

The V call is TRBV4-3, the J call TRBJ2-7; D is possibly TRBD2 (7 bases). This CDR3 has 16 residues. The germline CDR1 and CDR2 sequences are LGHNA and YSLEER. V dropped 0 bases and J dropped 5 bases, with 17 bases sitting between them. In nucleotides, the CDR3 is TGCGCCAGCAGCCAAGATCGGGGGGCAGGGGCGAACGAGCAGTACTTC. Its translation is CASSQDRGAGANEQYF.

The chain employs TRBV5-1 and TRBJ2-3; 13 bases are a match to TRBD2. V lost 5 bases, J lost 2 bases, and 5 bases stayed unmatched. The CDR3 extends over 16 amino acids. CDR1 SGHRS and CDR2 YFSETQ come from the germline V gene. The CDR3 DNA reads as TGCGCCAGCAGACGGACTAGCGGGGGTCTCACAGATACGCAGTATTTT. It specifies CASRRTSGGLTDTQYF.

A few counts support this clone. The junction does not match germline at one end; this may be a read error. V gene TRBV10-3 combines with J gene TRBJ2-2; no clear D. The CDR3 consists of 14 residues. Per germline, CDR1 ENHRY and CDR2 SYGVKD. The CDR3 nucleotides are TGTGCCACCAGTGGGGAAATAAACACCGGGGAGCTGTTTTTT. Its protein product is CATSGEINTGELFF.

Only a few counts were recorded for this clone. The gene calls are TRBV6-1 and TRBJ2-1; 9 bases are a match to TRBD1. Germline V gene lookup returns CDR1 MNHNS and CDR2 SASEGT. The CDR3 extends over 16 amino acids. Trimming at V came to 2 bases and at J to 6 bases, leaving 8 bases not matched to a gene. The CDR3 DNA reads TGTGCCAGCAGTGAACCTGTGGGACAGGGTGGCAATGAGCAGTTCTTC. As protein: CASSEPVGQGGNEQFF.

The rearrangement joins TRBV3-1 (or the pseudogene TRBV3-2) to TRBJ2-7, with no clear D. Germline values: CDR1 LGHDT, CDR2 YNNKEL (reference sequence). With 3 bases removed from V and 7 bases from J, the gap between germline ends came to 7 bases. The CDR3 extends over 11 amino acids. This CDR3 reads CASSHKGEQYF. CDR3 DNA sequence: TGTGCCAGCAGCCATAAAGGTGAGCAGTACTTC.

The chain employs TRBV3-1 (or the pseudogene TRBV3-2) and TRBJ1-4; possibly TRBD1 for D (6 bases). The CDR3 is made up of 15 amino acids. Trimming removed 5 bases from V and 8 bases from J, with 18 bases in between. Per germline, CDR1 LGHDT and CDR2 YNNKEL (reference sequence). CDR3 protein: CASSSRGTAVEKLFF. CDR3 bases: TGTGCCAGCAGCTCTAGGGGGACGGCCGTGGAAAAACTGTTTTTT.

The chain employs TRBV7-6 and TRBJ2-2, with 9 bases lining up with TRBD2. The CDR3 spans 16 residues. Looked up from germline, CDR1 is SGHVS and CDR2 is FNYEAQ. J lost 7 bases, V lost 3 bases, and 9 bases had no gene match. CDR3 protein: CASSFLAGEFGGELFF. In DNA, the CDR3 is TGTGCCAGCAGCTTTTTAGCGGGAGAGTTCGGCGGGGAGCTGTTTTTT.

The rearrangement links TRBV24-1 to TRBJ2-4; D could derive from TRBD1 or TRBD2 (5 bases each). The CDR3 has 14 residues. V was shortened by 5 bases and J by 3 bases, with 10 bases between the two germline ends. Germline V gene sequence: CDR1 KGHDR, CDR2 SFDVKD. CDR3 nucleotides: TGTGCCACCAGTGCGGGACGGGACAAAAACATTCAGTACTTC. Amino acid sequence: CATSAGRDKNIQYF.

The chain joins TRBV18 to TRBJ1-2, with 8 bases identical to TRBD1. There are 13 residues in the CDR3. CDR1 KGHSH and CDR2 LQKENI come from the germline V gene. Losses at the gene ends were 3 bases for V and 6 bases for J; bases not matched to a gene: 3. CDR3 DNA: TGTGCCAGCTCACCCCCGGGACAGGATGGCTACACCTTC. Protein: CASSPPGQDGYTF.

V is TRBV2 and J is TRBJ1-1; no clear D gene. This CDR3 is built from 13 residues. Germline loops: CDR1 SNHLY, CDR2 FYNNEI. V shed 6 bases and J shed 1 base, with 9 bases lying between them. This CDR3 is CASRETENTEAFF. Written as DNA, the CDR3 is TGTGCCAGCAGGGAAACAGAGAACACTGAAGCTTTCTTT.

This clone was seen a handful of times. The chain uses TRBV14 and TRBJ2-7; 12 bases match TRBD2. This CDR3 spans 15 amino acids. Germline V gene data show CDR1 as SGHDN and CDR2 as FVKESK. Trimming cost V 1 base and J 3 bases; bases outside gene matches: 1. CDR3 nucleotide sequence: TGTGCCAGCAGCCAAGGGACTAGCGGGATCTACGAGCAGTACTTC. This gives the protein CASSQGTSGIYEQYF.

The CDR3 sequence is CASSESGTGLLYGYTF. The CDR3 nucleotides are TGTGCCAGCAGTGAATCGGGGACAGGTCTCCTCTATGGCTACACCTTC. The rearrangement joins TRBV6-1 to TRBJ1-2; TRBD1 agrees at 8 bases. This CDR3 contains 16 residues. The germline V gene has CDR1 MNHNS and CDR2 SASEGT. V shed 2 bases, J shed 4 bases, and the junction held 9 bases outside the gene matches.

The CDR3 reads CASSLRWVNTEAFF. The DNA of the CDR3 is TGTGCCAGCAGTTTAAGGTGGGTGAACACTGAAGCTTTCTTT. The genes are TRBV27 and TRBJ1-1; D unclear. This CDR3 is 14 amino acids long. Trimming removed 2 bases at V and 0 bases at J, with 7 bases between. The germline V gene encodes CDR1 MNHEY and CDR2 SMNVEV (reference sequence).

The CDR3, as DNA: TGTGCCAGCAGCCAAAGAACGACAGATACGCAGTATTTT. Its protein is CASSQRTTDTQYF. This rearrangement joins TRBV14 to TRBJ2-3, with D uncertain. This CDR3 is 13 amino acids long. V was shortened by 2 bases and J by 3 bases, with 6 bases between the two germline ends. Germline lookup yields CDR1 SGHDN and CDR2 FVKESK. Looking up the rest from reference TRBV14 and TRBJ2-3 gives the full variable domain: EAGVTQFPSHSVIEKGQTVTLRCDPISGHDNLYWYRRVMGKEIKFLLHFVKESKQDESGMPNNRFLAERTGGTYSTLKVQPAELEDSGVYFCASSQRTTDTQYFGPGTRLTVL.

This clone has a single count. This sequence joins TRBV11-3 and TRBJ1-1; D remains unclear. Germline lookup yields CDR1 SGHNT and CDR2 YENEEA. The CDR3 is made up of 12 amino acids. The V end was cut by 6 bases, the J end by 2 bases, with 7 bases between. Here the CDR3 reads CASRGRNTEAFF. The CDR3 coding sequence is TGTGCCAGCAGGGGAAGAAACACTGAAGCTTTCTTT. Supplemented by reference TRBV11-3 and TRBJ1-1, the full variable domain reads EAGVVQSPRYKIIEKKQPVAFWCNPISGHNTLYWYLQNLGQGPELLIRYENEEAVDDSQLPKDRFSAERLKGVDSTLKIQPAELGDSAVYLCASRGRNTEAFFGQGTRLTVV.

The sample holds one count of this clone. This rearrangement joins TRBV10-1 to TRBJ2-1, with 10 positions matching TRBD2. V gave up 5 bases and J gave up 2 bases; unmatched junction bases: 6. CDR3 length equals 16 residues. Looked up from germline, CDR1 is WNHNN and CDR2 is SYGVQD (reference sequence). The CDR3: CASSPRSGRAYNEQFF. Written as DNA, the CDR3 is TGCGCCAGCAGTCCTCGAAGCGGGAGGGCCTACAATGAGCAGTTCTTC.

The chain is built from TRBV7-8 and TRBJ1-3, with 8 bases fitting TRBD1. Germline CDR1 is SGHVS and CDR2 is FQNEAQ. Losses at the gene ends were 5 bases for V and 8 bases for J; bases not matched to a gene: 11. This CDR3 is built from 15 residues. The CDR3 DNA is TGTGCCAGCAGCCATTGGACAGGGAGTGTGGACACCATATATTTT. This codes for CASSHWTGSVDTIYF. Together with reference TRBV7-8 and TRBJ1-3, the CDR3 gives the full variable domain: GAGVSQSPRYKVAKRGQDVALRCDPISGHVSLFWYQQALGQGPEFLTYFQNEAQLDKSGLPSDRFFAERPEGSVSTLKIQRTQQEDSAVYLCASSHWTGSVDTIYFGEGSWLTVV.

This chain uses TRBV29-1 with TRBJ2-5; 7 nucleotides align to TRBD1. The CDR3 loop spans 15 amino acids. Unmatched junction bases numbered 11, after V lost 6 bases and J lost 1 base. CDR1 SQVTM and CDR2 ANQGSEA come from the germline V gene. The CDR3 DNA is TGCAGCGTGATACTGACAGGGACAATCCAAGAGACCCAGTACTTC. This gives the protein CSVILTGTIQETQYF.

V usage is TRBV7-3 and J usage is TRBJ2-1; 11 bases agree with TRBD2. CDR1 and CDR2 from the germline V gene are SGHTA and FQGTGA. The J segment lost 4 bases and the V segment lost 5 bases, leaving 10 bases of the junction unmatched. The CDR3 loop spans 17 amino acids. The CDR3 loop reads CASSRPSSGRGYNEQFF. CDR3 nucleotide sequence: TGTGCCAGCAGCCGGCCGAGTAGCGGGAGGGGATACAATGAGCAGTTCTTC. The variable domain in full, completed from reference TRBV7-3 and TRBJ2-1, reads GAGVSQTPSNKVTEKGKYVELRCDPISGHTALYWYRQSLGQGPEFLIYFQGTGAADDSGLPNDRFFAVRPEGSVSTLKIQRTERGDSAVYLCASSRPSSGRGYNEQFFGPGTRLTVL.

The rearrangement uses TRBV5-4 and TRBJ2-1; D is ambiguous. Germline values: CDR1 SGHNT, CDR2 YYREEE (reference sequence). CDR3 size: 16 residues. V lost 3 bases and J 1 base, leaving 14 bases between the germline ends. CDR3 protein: CASSSQFRMSYNEQFF. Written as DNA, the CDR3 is TGTGCCAGCAGCTCCCAGTTTAGGATGTCCTACAATGAGCAGTTCTTC.

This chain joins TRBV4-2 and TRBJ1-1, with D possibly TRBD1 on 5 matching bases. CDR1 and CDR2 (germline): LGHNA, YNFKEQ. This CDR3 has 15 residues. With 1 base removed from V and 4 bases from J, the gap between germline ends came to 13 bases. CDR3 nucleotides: TGTGCCAGCAGCCAAGCGATGGGGGTGAGCACTGAAGCTTTCTTT. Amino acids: CASSQAMGVSTEAFF.

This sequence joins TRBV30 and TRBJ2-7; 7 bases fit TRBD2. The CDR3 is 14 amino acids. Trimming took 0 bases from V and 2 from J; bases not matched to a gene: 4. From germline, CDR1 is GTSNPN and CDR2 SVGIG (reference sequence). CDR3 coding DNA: TGTGCCTGGAGTGTACGGGGGGTTCCCTACGAGCAGTACTTC. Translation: CAWSVRGVPYEQYF.